Following are 22 T cell receptor beta chains from one sample sequenced in a study of blood T cells in healthy people across ages. It was with a sample-barcoded 5' primer and a J-beta primer mix that a second PCR of roughly 6 to 11 cycles was run. TCRdb reprocessed the 5' RACE reads with MiXCR, giving one entry per CDR3 protein. Altogether more than 800,000 distinct CDR3 sequences are present, around 30% being singletons, with the ten largest covering 15% to 20%. Input material: blood. The receptors were gathered from an elderly woman in good health.

This chain uses TRBV6-5 with TRBJ1-2, with 8 bases identical to TRBD1. Germline V gives CDR1 MNHEY, CDR2 SVGAGI. J gave up 4 bases and V 7 bases, and 11 bases lay outside the gene matches. The CDR3 totals 15 residues. CDR3 residues: CASTPRGQGLYGYTF. The CDR3 DNA sequence: TGTGCCAGCACGCCGCGTGGACAGGGCCTCTATGGCTACACCTTC.

This clonotype was counted ten times or more. The chain employs TRBV4-2 and TRBJ2-2; a weak D match, TRBD1 (6 bases). The length of the CDR3 is 16 residues. V lost 4 bases and J lost 0, with 12 bases in between. The germline gives CDR1 LGHNA, CDR2 YNFKEQ. This CDR3 is CASSPRAGANTGELFF. The CDR3 DNA reads as TGTGCCAGCAGCCCTAGGGCAGGGGCGAACACCGGGGAGCTGTTTTTT.

This clonotype was picked up many times. The chain is built from TRBV11-2 and TRBJ2-1; D unresolved. Germline values: CDR1 SGHAT, CDR2 FQNNGV. The CDR3 runs to 16 residues. V was cut by 0 bases and J by 0 bases, with 9 bases left in between. The CDR3 reads CASSLETASSYNEQFF. The CDR3 DNA is TGTGCCAGCAGCTTAGAGACTGCCAGCTCCTACAATGAGCAGTTCTTC.

This clonotype showed up many times. The rearrangement joins TRBV28 to TRBJ2-5, with 15 bases that match TRBD2. The V gene end was trimmed by 4 bases and the J gene end by 1 base; junction bases not matched to a gene: 4. This CDR3 has 17 residues. In germline, CDR1 is MDHEN, CDR2 SYDVKM. CDR3 loop: CASSWTSGGGPQETQYF. As DNA, the CDR3 is TGTGCCAGCAGTTGGACTAGCGGGGGGGGCCCCCAAGAGACCCAGTACTTC.

The rearrangement uses TRBV9 and TRBJ1-2, with 7 bases lining up with TRBD1. Losses at the gene ends were 4 bases for V and 7 bases for J; bases not matched to a gene: 7. The CDR3 is 13 amino acids. Germline V gene data show CDR1 as SGDLS and CDR2 as YYNGEE. The CDR3 DNA is TGTGCCAGCAGCCCAATCACAGGGGTTGGCTACACCTTC. Its translation is CASSPITGVGYTF.

About this clonotype itself: Just one base apart from a much larger clone, this may be a read error. This chain links TRBV6-5 with TRBJ1-1; maybe TRBD1 (5 bases). The CDR3 sequence is 13 residues long. CDR1 is MNHEY, CDR2 SVGAGI, per germline. The CDR3 DNA reads TGTGCCAGCAGTGTGACAGCCCACACTGAAGCTTTGTTT. The encoded protein is CASSVTAHTEALF.

This clonotype was recorded many times. The gene calls are TRBV7-9 and TRBJ2-7, with D tentatively TRBD1 (6 bases). The length of the CDR3 is 13 residues. The V gene lost 5 bases and the J gene lost 4 bases, with 12 bases spanning the gap. Looked up from germline, CDR1 is SEHNR and CDR2 is FQNEAQ (reference sequence). The CDR3 coding sequence is TGTGCCAGCAGCCCCGGGACATTTTACGAGCAGTACTTC. This codes for CASSPGTFYEQYF.

This clonotype occurred many times. The V call is TRBV7-2, the J call TRBJ2-1; possibly TRBD2 for D (5 bases). Per the germline V gene, CDR1 is SGHTA and CDR2 is FQGNSA. The CDR3 consists of 16 residues. Trimming removed 3 bases at V and 1 base at J, with 13 bases between. The CDR3 DNA reads TGTGCCAGCAGCTTGCGAGGGTTGAGGTCCTACAATGAGCAGTTCTTC. As protein: CASSLRGLRSYNEQFF. The full variable domain, its missing parts supplied by reference TRBV7-2 and TRBJ2-1, is GAGVSQSPSNKVTEKGKDVELRCDPISGHTALYWYRQSLGQGLEFLIYFQGNSAPDKSGLPSDRFSAERTGGSVSTLTIQRTQQEDSAVYLCASSLRGLRSYNEQFFGPGTRLTVL.

This clonotype was picked up many times. V usage is TRBV7-2 and J usage is TRBJ2-4; D is perhaps TRBD1 (5 bases). CDR1 is SGHTA, CDR2 FQGNSA, per germline. V lost 4 bases and J lost 13, with 17 bases in between. The length of the CDR3 is 13 residues. For the CDR3, the DNA is TGTGCCAGCAGCTCTTACTCCACAGGAGAGCAGTACTTC. It yields the protein CASSSYSTGEQYF.

This clonotype was detected ten times or more. The genes are TRBV5-1 and TRBJ2-1, with 14 bases identical to TRBD2. V trimming: 2 bases; J trimming: 10 bases; junction bases outside the gene matches: 5. Germline V gene sequence: CDR1 SGHRS, CDR2 YFSETQ. The CDR3 spans 15 residues. The CDR3 DNA follows: TGCGCCAGCAGCTTCGGACTAGCGGGGGGACGAGAGCAGTTCTTC. Protein product: CASSFGLAGGREQFF.

This clonotype was recorded many times. The chain employs TRBV7-2 and TRBJ2-3, with TRBD2 matching 8 bases. The CDR3 is 17 amino acids. From germline, CDR1 is SGHTA and CDR2 FQGNSA. Trimming at V came to 0 bases and at J to 3 bases, leaving 8 bases not matched to a gene. CDR3 nucleotide sequence: TGTGCCAGCAGCTTAGCGCCCGGGGGGGCAGGAACAGATACGCAGTATTTT. This gives the protein CASSLAPGGAGTDTQYF.

This clonotype was picked up many times. V usage is TRBV10-3 and J usage is TRBJ2-5, with a possible D match to TRBD2 (5 bases). Germline values: CDR1 ENHRY, CDR2 SYGVKD. The CDR3 sequence is 14 residues long. Trimming removed 6 bases at V and 5 bases at J, with 16 bases between. CDR3 sequence: CAISLTYPGETQYF. The CDR3 coding sequence is TGTGCCATCAGCCTGACATACCCGGGGGAGACCCAGTACTTC.

This clonotype was counted ten times or more. CDR3: CASSPVRTAYNEQFF. The CDR3 DNA sequence: TGTGCCAGCAGCCCTGTCCGGACGGCTTACAATGAGCAGTTCTTC. J is TRBJ2-1 and V is TRBV5-4; D remains unclear. V dropped 4 bases and J dropped 4 bases, with 15 bases sitting between them. CDR3 length: 15 amino acids. Germline CDR1 SGHNT, CDR2 YYREEE (reference sequence).

This clonotype has ten or more counts. The V gene is TRBV4-3, the J gene TRBJ2-1, with a tentative D call TRBD1 (6 bases). V was cut by 0 bases and J by 7 bases, with 16 bases left in between. The CDR3 covers 16 residues. CDR1 is LGHNA, CDR2 YSLEER, per germline. The DNA for the CDR3 is TGCGCCAGCAGCCAAGAGTCCGGGAACAGGGTAAATGAGCAGTTCTTC. It codes for CASSQESGNRVNEQFF.

This clonotype has a count of ten or more. V usage is TRBV9 and J usage is TRBJ2-4; D is perhaps TRBD2 (6 bases). This CDR3 is built from 17 residues. From germline, CDR1 is SGDLS and CDR2 YYNGEE. V shed 4 bases and J shed 5 bases, with 22 bases lying between them. Here the CDR3 reads CASSPTSGPGVQNIQYF. The DNA for the CDR3 is TGTGCCAGCAGCCCTACGTCCGGACCGGGGGTCCAAAACATTCAGTACTTC.

There are many counts of this clonotype. The chain combines TRBV5-1 with TRBJ2-3, with TRBD1 as a possible D gene (5 bases). Germline assignment: CDR1 SGHRS and CDR2 YFSETQ. The CDR3 is 14 residues long. The V end lost 6 bases, the J end lost 2 bases, and 13 bases lay between the germline ends. The chain's CDR3 is CASTDRSATDTQYF. In DNA, the CDR3 is TGCGCCAGCACCGACAGAAGCGCCACAGATACGCAGTATTTT.

The table lists this clonotype with a few counts. The chain is built from TRBV14 and TRBJ2-3; D uncertain. The V end was cut by 4 bases, the J end by 1 base, with 12 bases between. CDR1 and CDR2 (germline): SGHDN, FVKESK. CDR3 length: 15 amino acids. CDR3 DNA sequence: TGTGCCAGCAGCCCCTACACGAGTCGCACAGATACGCAGTATTTT. It encodes CASSPYTSRTDTQYF.

There are a few counts of this clonotype. The chain is built from TRBV30 and TRBJ2-1, with a weak D call TRBD2 (5 bases). The CDR3 sequence is 13 residues long. The germline gives CDR1 GTSNPN, CDR2 SVGIG (reference sequence). V dropped 2 bases and J dropped 6 bases, with 11 bases sitting between them. CDR3 in DNA: TGTGCCTGGAGTAGGGAGATCGGCAATGAGCAGTTCTTC. Translation: CAWSREIGNEQFF. The entire variable domain, with the rest obtained from reference TRBV30 and TRBJ2-1, is as follows: SQTIHQWPATLVQPVGSPLSLECTVEGTSNPNLYWYRQAAGRGLQLLFYSVGIGQISSEVPQNLSASRPQDRQFILSSKKLLLSDSGFYLCAWSREIGNEQFFGPGTRLTVL.

In the case of this clonotype: Germline is not matched at one junction end, which may reflect a read error. The genes are TRBV29-1 and TRBJ1-2; D not certain. From germline, CDR1 is SQVTM and CDR2 ANQGSEA. The CDR3 extends over 11 amino acids. The CDR3 is CGVGAVYGYTF. In DNA, the CDR3 is TGCGGCGTTGGTGCAGTATATGGCTACACCTTC. Based on the CDR3 plus reference TRBV29-1 and TRBJ1-2, the full variable domain is SAVISQKPSRDICQRGTSLTIQCQVDSQVTMMFWYRQQPGQSLTLIATANQGSEATYESGFVIDKFPISRPNLTFSTLTVSNMSPEDSSIYLCGVGAVYGYTFGSGTRLTVV.

Written as DNA, the CDR3 is TGTGCCAGCTGCCCAAATGGGGGGAATCAGCCCCAGCATTTT. Encoded protein: CASCPNGGNQPQHF. The chain employs TRBV2 and TRBJ1-5, with D possibly being TRBD1 (5 bases). Germline V gives CDR1 SNHLY, CDR2 FYNNEI. The CDR3 contains 14 residues. The V and J ends lost 8 bases and 4 bases respectively, with 15 bases between them.

V gene TRBV6-5 combines with J gene TRBJ1-1, with 7 bases matching TRBD1. CDR1 and CDR2 from the germline V gene are MNHEY and SVGAGI. The CDR3 has 16 amino acids. V shed 6 bases, J shed 0 bases, and the junction held 10 bases outside the gene matches. The CDR3 DNA follows: TGTGCCAGCAGCTTGGGACAGCCCGTATTGAACACTGAAGCTTTCTTT. Amino acid sequence: CASSLGQPVLNTEAFF.

This clonotype was seen repeatedly, ten times or more. The chain links TRBV7-9 to TRBJ1-6; D is possibly TRBD1 (5 bases). The CDR3 sequence is 13 residues long. The V and J ends lost 8 bases and 6 bases respectively, with 11 bases between them. Germline lookup yields CDR1 SEHNR and CDR2 FQNEAQ (reference sequence). The CDR3 is CASGGRGNSPLHF. In DNA, the CDR3 is TGTGCCAGCGGGGGTCGGGGTAATTCACCCCTCCACTTT.